The 16 T cell receptor beta chains below come from one sample, sequenced in a study of blood T cells in healthy people across ages (dated by TCRdb to about 2015). The method was 5' RACE. Reads for this sample came from an Illumina HiSeq 2500. A second PCR of roughly 6 to 11 cycles was run with a J-beta primer mix and a sample-barcoded 5' primer. TCRdb reanalyzed the raw reads on its own, using fastp at Q25 for trimming and MiXCR for clone calling, and kept in-frame beta chains. Every CDR3 protein is listed once, alongside the most common genes and DNA of its rows. The sample table lists some 930,000 distinct CDR3 sequences, about 27% of them with a count of one. The ten top clones hold roughly a tenth of the sample. This same sample was also taken into another study, of T cells of mothers and their children.

The sample was blood. These receptors originate from a woman aged 40 to 50 in good health.

V and J are TRBV5-5 and TRBJ1-5; D remains ambiguous. This CDR3 contains 16 residues. CDR1 is SGHKS, CDR2 YYEKEE, per germline (reference sequence). Deletions cut 4 bases from V and 5 bases from J, with 19 bases between. CDR3 loop: CASSPGTRVGDQPQHF. CDR3 DNA: TGTGCCAGCAGCCCGGGCACTAGGGTCGGGGATCAGCCCCAGCATTTT.

This clonotype was recorded a few times. A much larger clonotype is one base distant, so this may be a read error. The chain links TRBV11-2 to TRBJ2-5, with 9 bases aligning to TRBD1. Germline CDR1 reads SGHAT; CDR2 reads FQNNGV. CDR3 size: 15 residues. Trimming removed 3 bases from V and 11 bases from J; junction bases left unmatched: 13. The CDR3 region is CASSLRRDRVDEQYF. The CDR3 DNA sequence: TGTGCCAGCAGCTTGCGCCGGGACAGGGTAGATGAGCAGTACTTC.

The genes are TRBV11-2 and TRBJ2-5; D is ambiguous. Germline V gene lookup returns CDR1 SGHAT and CDR2 FQNNGV. The CDR3 loop spans 13 amino acids. V dropped 1 base and J dropped 5 bases, with 8 bases sitting between them. CDR3 coding DNA: TGTGCCAGCAGCTTAGCATGGGTGGAGACCCAGTACTTC. Translated, it gives CASSLAWVETQYF. Looking up the rest from reference TRBV11-2 and TRBJ2-5 gives the full variable domain: EAGVAQSPRYKIIEKRQSVAFWCNPISGHATLYWYQQILGQGPKLLIQFQNNGVVDDSQLPKDRFSAERLKGVDSTLKIQPAKLEDSAVYLCASSLAWVETQYFGPGTRLLVL.

This clonotype was observed many times. The chain joins TRBV7-2 to TRBJ2-3; D remains unclear. The germline gives CDR1 SGHTA, CDR2 FQGNSA. The ends were cut back, 7 bases at V and 2 bases at J, with 13 bases in the middle. This CDR3 spans 14 amino acids. Written as DNA, the CDR3 is TGTGCCAGCAACCCTCTAGGACCCACAGATACGCAGTATTTT. Translating it yields CASNPLGPTDTQYF.

Comments on this clonotype: This could be a read error, since a much larger clone is one nucleotide away. CDR3 sequence: CASSSGQVSYERYF. CDR3 coding DNA: TGTGCCAGCAGTTCCGGACAGGTATCCTACGAGCGGTACTTC. The chain carries TRBV12-3 or TRBV12-4 and TRBJ2-7, with 7 bases that match TRBD1. This CDR3 region has 14 residues.

This clonotype has ten or more counts. This rearrangement joins TRBV5-1 to TRBJ2-6; D call uncertain. Trimming stripped 4 bases from V and 0 bases from J, with 8 bases between. There are 15 residues in the CDR3. CDR1 is SGHRS and CDR2 is YFSETQ in the germline V gene. The CDR3 region has the DNA TGCGCCAGCAGCCCCGGTACCTCTGGGGCCAACGTCCTGACTTTC. Its translation: CASSPGTSGANVLTF.

The table lists this clonotype with a few counts. The chain uses TRBV6-6 and TRBJ2-6, with unresolved D. The CDR3 totals 15 residues. The germline V gene has CDR1 MNHNY and CDR2 SVGAGI (reference sequence). V shed 5 bases and J shed 2 bases, with 10 bases lying between them. The CDR3 spells CASSPRRTGANVLTF. In nucleotides, the CDR3 is TGTGCCAGCAGTCCTCGAAGGACTGGGGCCAACGTCCTGACTTTC.

This clonotype has ten or more counts. The chain couples TRBV7-9 to TRBJ2-7, with a weak D call TRBD2 (6 bases). V shed 4 bases and J shed 2 bases, with 21 bases lying between them. CDR1 and CDR2 from the germline V gene are SEHNR and FQNEAQ (reference sequence). CDR3 length equals 17 residues. This chain's CDR3 is CASSSSAGGEYPYEQYF. In nucleotides, the CDR3 is TGTGCCAGCAGCTCTTCGGCTGGAGGGGAGTATCCCTACGAGCAGTACTTC.

This clonotype was counted ten times or more. The rearrangement uses TRBV12-3 or TRBV12-4 and TRBJ2-7, with no clear D. The CDR3 length is 11 residues. V was cut by 8 bases and J by 2 bases, with 7 bases left in between. The DNA for the CDR3 is TGTGCCAGCGGTCTAACCTACGAGCAGTACTTC. It translates to CASGLTYEQYF.

The chain recombines TRBV2 with TRBJ2-2; D not resolved. The CDR3 consists of 11 residues. The germline V gene has CDR1 SNHLY and CDR2 FYNNEI. V gave up 8 bases and J gave up 5 bases, with 6 bases separating them. The CDR3 DNA follows: TGTGCCAGCTCAAAAACCGGGGAGCTGTTTTTT. This codes for CASSKTGELFF.

This chain uses TRBV7-9 with TRBJ2-5; 14 bases agree with TRBD2. The germline CDR1 and CDR2 sequences are SEHNR and FQNEAQ (reference sequence). V dropped 2 bases and J dropped 11; count of bases not matched to a gene: 19. This CDR3 has 19 residues. CDR3 region: CASSLWGSPGTSGRDEQYF. The CDR3 DNA reads TGTGCCAGCAGCTTATGGGGGTCTCCCGGGACTAGCGGGAGAGATGAGCAGTACTTC.

The rearrangement uses TRBV4-2 and TRBJ1-4; D is perhaps TRBD1 (6 bases). Germline loops: CDR1 LGHNA, CDR2 YNFKEQ. CDR3 length equals 15 residues. Trimming removed 1 base at V and 7 bases at J, with 13 bases between. CDR3 in amino acids: CASSQGAGVSEKLFF. In DNA form, the CDR3 reads TGTGCCAGCAGCCAAGGGGCAGGGGTGTCTGAAAAACTGTTTTTT.

This sequence joins TRBV6-5 and TRBJ2-1; TRBD2 aligns across 11 bases. The germline V gene encodes CDR1 MNHEY and CDR2 SVGAGI. This CDR3 has 22 amino acids. V was clipped by 0 bases and J by 0 bases; unmatched bases: 16. The CDR3 nucleotides read TGTGCCAGCAGTTACTCAGGTCGGGTCGGACTAGCGGGCGAAAGCTCCTACAATGAGCAGTTCTTC. This gives the protein CASSYSGRVGLAGESSYNEQFF.

Notes on this clonotype: At one of its ends the junction is not consistent with the germline gene, which may arise from a read error. The genes are TRBV10-3 and TRBJ2-3; D remains unclear. CDR1 and CDR2 from the germline V gene are ENHRY and SYGVKD. The CDR3 is made up of 15 amino acids. CDR3 sequence (DNA): TGCGCCATCAGTGAGCACGAGTCTAGCACAGATACGCAGTATTTT. As protein: CAISEHESSTDTQYF.

The rearrangement links TRBV23-1 to TRBJ2-1; 16 bases match TRBD2. TRBV23-1 is known as an ORF, though its function is uncertain. The V segment lost 1 base and the J segment 10 bases; nucleotides outside the gene matches: 10. The CDR3 spans 18 residues. CDR3 amino acids: CASSQCLQGLAGGREQFF. CDR3 in DNA: TGCGCCAGCAGTCAATGCTTACAGGGACTAGCGGGGGGGAGGGAGCAGTTCTTC.

This clonotype was seen at least ten times. The rearrangement uses TRBV7-9 and TRBJ2-7, with D perhaps matching TRBD2 (6 bases). CDR3 length equals 15 residues. V was shortened by 5 bases and J by 2 bases, with 16 bases between the two germline ends. Germline lookup yields CDR1 SEHNR and CDR2 FQNEAQ (reference sequence). CDR3 region: CASSPHPGLTYEQYF. CDR3 nucleotide sequence: TGTGCCAGCAGCCCTCACCCGGGACTGACCTACGAGCAGTACTTC. The whole variable domain, filled in from reference TRBV7-9 and TRBJ2-7, reads DTGVSQNPRHKITKRGQNVTFRCDPISEHNRLYWYRQTLGQGPEFLTYFQNEAQLEKSRLLSDRFSAERPKGSFSTLEIQRTEQGDSAMYLCASSPHPGLTYEQYFGPGTRLTVT.